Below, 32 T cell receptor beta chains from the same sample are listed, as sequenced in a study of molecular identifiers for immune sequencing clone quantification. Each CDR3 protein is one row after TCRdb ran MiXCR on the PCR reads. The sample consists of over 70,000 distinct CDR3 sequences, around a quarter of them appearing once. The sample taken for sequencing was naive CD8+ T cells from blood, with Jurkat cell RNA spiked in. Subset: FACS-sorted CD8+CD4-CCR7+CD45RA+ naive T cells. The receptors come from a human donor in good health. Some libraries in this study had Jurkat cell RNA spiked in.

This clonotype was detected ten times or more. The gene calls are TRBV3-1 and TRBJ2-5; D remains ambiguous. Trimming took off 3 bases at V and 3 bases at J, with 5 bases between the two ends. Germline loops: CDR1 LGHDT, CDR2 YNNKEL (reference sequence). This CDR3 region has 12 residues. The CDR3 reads CASSQIEETQYF. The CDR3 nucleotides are TGTGCCAGCAGCCAGATTGAAGAGACCCAGTACTTC.

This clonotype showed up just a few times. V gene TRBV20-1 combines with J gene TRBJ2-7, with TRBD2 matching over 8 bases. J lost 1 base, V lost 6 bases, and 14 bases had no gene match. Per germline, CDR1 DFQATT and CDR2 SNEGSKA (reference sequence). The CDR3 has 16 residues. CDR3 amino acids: CSAPKPTSATSYEQYF. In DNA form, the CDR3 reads TGCAGTGCCCCGAAACCGACTAGCGCGACTTCCTACGAGCAGTACTTC.

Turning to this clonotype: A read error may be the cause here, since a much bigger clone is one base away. The CDR3 DNA reads as TGTGCCAGCAGCTTAGTGGGAGAGCTCGGCGATCAGCCCCAGCATTTT. Amino acids: CASSLVGELGDQPQHF. The chain has TRBV7-8 and TRBJ1-5; D unclear. With 1 base removed from V and 5 bases from J, the gap between germline ends came to 15 bases. This CDR3 contains 16 residues. Germline V gene data show CDR1 as SGHVS and CDR2 as FQNEAQ.

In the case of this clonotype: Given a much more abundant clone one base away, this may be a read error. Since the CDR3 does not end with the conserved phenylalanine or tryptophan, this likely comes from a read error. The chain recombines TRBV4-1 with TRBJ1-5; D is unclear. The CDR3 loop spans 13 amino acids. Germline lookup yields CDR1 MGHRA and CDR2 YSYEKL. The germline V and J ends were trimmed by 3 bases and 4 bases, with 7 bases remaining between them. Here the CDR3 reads CASSQARNQPQHI. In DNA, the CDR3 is TGCGCCAGCAGCCAGGCCCGAAATCAGCCCCAGCATATT.

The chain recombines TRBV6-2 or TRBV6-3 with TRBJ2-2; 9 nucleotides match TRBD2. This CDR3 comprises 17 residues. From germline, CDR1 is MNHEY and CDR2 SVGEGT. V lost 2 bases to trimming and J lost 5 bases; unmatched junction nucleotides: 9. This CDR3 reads CASSYLGPTSGTGELFF. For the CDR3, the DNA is TGTGCCAGCAGTTACCTGGGTCCGACTAGCGGAACCGGGGAGCTGTTTTTT.

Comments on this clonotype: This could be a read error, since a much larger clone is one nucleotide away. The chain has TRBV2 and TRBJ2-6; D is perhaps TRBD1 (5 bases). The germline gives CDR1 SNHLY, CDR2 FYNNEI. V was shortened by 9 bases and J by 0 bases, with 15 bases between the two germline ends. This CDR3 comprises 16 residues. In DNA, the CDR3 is TGTGCCAGACGATGGGGCGTTTCCTCTGGGGCCAACGTCCTGACTTTC. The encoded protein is CARRWGVSSGANVLTF.

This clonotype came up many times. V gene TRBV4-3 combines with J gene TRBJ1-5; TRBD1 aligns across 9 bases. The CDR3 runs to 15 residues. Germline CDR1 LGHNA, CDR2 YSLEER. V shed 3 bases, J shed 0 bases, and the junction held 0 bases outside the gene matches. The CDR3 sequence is CASSQDRGSNQPQHF. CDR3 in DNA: TGCGCCAGCAGCCAGGACAGGGGTAGCAATCAGCCCCAGCATTTT.

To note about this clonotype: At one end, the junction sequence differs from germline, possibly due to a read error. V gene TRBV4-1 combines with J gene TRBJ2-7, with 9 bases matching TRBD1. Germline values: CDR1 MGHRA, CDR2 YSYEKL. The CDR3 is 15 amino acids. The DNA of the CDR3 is TGCGCCAGCAGCCCCCTGGGACAGGGTGCCTACGCGCAGTACTTC. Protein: CASSPLGQGAYAQYF.

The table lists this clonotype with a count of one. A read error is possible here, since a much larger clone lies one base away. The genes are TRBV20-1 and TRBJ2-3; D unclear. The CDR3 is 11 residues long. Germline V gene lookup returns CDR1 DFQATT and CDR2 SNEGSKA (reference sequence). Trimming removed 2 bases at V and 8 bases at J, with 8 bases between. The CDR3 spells CSARLPGTQYF. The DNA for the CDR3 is TGCAGTGCTAGACTACCGGGTACGCAGTATTTT.

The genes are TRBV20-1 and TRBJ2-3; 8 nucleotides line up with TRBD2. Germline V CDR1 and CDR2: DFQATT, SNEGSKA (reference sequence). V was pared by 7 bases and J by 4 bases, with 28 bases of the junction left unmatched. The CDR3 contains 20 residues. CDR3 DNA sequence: TGCAGTGTCGTTCAAGGGTACCGGGAGGGCCACGGCGTTGAAGCAGATACGCAGTATTTT. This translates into CSVVQGYREGHGVEADTQYF.

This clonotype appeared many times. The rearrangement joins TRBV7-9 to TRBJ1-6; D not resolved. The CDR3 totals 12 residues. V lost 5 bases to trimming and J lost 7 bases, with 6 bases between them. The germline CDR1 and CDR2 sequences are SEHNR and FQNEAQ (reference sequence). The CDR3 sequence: CASSGNNSPLHF. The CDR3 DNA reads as TGTGCCAGCAGCGGGAACAATTCACCCCTCCACTTT. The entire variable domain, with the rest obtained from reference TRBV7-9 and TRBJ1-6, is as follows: DTGVSQNPRHKITKRGQNVTFRCDPISEHNRLYWYRQTLGQGPEFLTYFQNEAQLEKSRLLSDRFSAERPKGSFSTLEIQRTEQGDSAMYLCASSGNNSPLHFGNGTRLTVT.

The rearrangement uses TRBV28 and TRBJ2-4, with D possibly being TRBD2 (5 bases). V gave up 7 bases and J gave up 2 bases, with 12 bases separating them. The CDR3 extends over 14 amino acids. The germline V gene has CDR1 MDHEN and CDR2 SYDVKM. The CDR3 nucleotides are TGTGCCAGCAACCGAGGGAGACCCAAAAACATTCAGTACTTC. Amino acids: CASNRGRPKNIQYF.

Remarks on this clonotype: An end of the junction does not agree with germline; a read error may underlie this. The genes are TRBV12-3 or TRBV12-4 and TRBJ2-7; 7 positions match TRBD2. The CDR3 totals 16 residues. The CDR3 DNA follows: TGTGCCAGCAGTTTAGTCTCGGCTAGCGGTTACTACGAGCAGTGCTTC. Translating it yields CASSLVSASGYYEQCF.

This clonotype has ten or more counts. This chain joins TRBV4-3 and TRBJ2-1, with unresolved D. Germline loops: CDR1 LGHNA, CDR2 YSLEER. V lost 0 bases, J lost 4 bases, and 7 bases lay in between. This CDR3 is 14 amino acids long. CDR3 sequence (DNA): TGCGCCAGCAGCCAAGATACCGGGTACAATGAGCAGTTCTTC. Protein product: CASSQDTGYNEQFF.

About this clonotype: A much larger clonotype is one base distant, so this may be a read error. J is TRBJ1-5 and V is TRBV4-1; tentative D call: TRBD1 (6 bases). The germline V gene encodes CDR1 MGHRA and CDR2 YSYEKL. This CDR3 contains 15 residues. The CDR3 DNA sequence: TGCGCCCGCAGCCAAGATCCTGGGGGGCTTCAGCCCCAGCATTTT. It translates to CARSQDPGGLQPQHF.

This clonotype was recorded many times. The CDR3 region is CASSVAAVETQYF. The CDR3 coding sequence is TGTGCCAGCAGCGTAGCGGCGGTAGAGACCCAGTACTTC. The rearrangement joins TRBV9 to TRBJ2-5; D unclear. CDR1 SGDLS and CDR2 YYNGEE come from the germline V gene. The CDR3 is 13 residues long. V was trimmed by 0 bases and J by 4 bases, leaving 7 bases between them.

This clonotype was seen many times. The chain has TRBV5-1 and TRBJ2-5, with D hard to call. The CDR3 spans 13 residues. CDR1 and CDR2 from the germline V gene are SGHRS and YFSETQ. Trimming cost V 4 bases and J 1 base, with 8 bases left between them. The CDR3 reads CASSKNLQETQYF. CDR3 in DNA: TGCGCCAGCAGCAAGAACCTCCAAGAGACCCAGTACTTC.

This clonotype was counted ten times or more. DNA for the CDR3: TGTGCCAGCAGCTCCCCGGGACTAGCGGGGGCGAATTACGAGCAGTACTTC. Amino acid sequence: CASSSPGLAGANYEQYF. The V call is TRBV7-9, the J call TRBJ2-7, with TRBD2 matching over 14 bases. Germline V gene data show CDR1 as SEHNR and CDR2 as FQNEAQ (reference sequence). The V segment lost 4 bases and the J segment 4 bases; nucleotides outside the gene matches: 9. This CDR3 has 17 amino acids.

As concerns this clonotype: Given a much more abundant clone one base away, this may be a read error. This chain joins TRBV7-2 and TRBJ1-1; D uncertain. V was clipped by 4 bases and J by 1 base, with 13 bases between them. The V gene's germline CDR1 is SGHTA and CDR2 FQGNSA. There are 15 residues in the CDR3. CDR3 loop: CASSSEWGWNTEAFF. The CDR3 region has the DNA TGTGCCAGCAGCTCAGAGTGGGGTTGGAACACTGAAGCTTTCTTT.

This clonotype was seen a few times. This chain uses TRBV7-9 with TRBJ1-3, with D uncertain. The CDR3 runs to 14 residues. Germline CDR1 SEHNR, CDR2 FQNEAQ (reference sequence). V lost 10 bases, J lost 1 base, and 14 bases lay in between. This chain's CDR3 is CATPTQASGNTIYF. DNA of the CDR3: TGTGCCACCCCGACGCAGGCTTCTGGAAACACCATATATTTT.

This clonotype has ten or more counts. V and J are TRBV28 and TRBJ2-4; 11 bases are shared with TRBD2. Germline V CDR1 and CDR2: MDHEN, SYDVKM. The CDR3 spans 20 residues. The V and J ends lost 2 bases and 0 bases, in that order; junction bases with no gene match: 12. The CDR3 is CASSLALAGGVLGAKNIQYF. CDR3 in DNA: TGTGCCAGCAGTTTAGCCCTAGCGGGAGGAGTTTTGGGAGCCAAAAACATTCAGTACTTC.

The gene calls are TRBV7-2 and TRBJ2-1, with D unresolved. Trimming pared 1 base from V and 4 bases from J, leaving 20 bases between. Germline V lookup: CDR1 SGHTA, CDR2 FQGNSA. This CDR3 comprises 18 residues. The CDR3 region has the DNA TGTGCCAGCAGCTTAGATACATCTTTGCGTGTTGGGTACAATGAGCAGTTCTTC. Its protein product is CASSLDTSLRVGYNEQFF.

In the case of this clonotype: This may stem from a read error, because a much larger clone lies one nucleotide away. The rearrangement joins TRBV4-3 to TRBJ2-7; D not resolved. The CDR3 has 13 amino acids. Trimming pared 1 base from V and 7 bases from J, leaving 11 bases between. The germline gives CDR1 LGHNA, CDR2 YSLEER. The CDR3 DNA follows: TGCGCCAGCAGCCAAGGACTCCTGGAGGAGCAGTACTTC. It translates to CASSQGLLEEQYF.

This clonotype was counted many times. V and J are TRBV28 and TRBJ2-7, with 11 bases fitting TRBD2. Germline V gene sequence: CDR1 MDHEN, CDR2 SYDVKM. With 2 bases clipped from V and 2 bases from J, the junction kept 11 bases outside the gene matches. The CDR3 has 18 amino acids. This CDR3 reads CASSLEPTSGSGPYEQYF. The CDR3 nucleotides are TGTGCCAGCAGTTTAGAACCCACTAGCGGGAGTGGGCCCTACGAGCAGTACTTC.

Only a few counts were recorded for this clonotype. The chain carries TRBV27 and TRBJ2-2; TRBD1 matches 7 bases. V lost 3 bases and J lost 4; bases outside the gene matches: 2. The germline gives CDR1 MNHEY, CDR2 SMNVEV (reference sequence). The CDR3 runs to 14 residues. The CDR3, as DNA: TGTGCCAGCAGTTTCGGGACAGCCACCGGGGAGCTGTTTTTT. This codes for CASSFGTATGELFF.

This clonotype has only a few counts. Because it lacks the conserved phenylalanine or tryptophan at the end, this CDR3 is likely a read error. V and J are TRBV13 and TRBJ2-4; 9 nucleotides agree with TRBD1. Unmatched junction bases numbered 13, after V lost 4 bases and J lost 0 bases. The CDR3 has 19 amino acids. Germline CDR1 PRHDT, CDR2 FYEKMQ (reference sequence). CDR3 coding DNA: TGTGCCAGCAGCTCATGGACAGGGGATGAGGGGCTAGCCAAAAACATTCAGTACTTG. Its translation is CASSSWTGDEGLAKNIQYL.

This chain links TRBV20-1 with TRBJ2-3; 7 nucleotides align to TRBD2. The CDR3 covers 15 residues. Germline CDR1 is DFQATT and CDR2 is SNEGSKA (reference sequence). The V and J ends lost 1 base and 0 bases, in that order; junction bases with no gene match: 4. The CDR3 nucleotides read TGCAGTGCTAGAGGGCTAGCGGATAGCACAGATACGCAGTATTTT. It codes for CSARGLADSTDTQYF.

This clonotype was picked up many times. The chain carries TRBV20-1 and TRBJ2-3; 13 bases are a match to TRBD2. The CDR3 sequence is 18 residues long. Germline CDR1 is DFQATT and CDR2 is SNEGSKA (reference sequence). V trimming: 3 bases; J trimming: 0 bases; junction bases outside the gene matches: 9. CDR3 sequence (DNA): TGCAGTGCTAGGACGATCGGGACTAGCGGGACGAGCACAGATACGCAGTATTTT. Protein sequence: CSARTIGTSGTSTDTQYF.

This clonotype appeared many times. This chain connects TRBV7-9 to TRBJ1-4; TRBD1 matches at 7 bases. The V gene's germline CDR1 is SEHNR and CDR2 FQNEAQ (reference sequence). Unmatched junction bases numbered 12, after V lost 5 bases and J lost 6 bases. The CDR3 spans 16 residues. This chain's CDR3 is CASSPTDRPLDEKLFF. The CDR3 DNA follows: TGTGCCAGCAGCCCGACGGACAGGCCGCTGGATGAAAAACTGTTTTTT.

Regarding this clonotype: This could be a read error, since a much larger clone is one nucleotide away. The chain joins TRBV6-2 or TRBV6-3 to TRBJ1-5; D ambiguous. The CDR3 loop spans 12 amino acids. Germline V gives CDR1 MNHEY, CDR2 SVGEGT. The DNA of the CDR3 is TGTGCCAGCAGTTACTCGAATACATACAAGCAATTT. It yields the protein CASSYSNTYKQF.

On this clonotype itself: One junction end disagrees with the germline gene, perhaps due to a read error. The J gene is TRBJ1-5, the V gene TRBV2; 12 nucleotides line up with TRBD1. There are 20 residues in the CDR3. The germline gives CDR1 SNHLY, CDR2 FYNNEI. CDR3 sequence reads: CASNLRGGGTGGAGNRPQHF. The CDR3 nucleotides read TGTGCCAGCAACCTAAGAGGGGGTGGGACAGGGGGCGCAGGCAATCGGCCCCAGCATTTT.

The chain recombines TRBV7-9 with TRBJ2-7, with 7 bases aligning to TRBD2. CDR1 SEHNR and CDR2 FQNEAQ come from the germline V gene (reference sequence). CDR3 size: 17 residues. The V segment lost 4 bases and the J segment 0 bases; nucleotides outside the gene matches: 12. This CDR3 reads CASSSTSAGISSYEQYF. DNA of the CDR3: TGTGCCAGCAGCTCTACTAGCGCGGGTATCAGCTCCTACGAGCAGTACTTC.